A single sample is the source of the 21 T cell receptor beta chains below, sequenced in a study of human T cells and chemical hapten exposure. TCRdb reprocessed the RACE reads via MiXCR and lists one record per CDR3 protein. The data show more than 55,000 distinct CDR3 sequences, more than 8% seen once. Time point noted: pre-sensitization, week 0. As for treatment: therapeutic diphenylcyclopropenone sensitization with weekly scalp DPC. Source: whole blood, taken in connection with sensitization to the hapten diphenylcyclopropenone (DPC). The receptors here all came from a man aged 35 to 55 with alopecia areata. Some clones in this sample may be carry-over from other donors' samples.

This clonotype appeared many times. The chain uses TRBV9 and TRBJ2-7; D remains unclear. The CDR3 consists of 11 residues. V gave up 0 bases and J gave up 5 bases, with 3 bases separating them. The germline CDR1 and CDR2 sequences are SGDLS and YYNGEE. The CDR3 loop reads CASSVGDEQYF. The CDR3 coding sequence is TGTGCCAGCAGCGTAGGCGACGAGCAGTACTTC.

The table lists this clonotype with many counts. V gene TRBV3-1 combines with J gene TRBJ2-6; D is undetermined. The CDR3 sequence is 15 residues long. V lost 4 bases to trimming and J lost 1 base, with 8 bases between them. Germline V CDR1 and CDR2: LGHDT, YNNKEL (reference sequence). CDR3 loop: CASSLGLSGANVLTF. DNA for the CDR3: TGTGCCAGCAGCCTAGGATTATCTGGGGCCAACGTCCTGACTTTC.

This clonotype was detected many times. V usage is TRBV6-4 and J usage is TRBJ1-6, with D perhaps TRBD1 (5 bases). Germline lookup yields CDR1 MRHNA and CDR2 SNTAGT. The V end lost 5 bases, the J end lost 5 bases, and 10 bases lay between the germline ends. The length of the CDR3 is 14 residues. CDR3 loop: CASSNGGDNSPLHF. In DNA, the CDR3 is TGTGCCAGCAGTAACGGGGGGGATAATTCACCCCTCCACTTT.

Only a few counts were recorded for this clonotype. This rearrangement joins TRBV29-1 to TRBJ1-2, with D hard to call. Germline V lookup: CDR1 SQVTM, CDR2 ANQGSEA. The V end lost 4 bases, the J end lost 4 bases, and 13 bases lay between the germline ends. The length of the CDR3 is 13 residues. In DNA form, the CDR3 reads TGCAGCGTTGGTTCAGAACCGTTCTATGGCTACACCTTC. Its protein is CSVGSEPFYGYTF. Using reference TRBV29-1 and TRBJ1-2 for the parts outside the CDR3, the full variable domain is SAVISQKPSRDICQRGTSLTIQCQVDSQVTMMFWYRQQPGQSLTLIATANQGSEATYESGFVIDKFPISRPNLTFSTLTVSNMSPEDSSIYLCSVGSEPFYGYTFGSGTRLTVV.

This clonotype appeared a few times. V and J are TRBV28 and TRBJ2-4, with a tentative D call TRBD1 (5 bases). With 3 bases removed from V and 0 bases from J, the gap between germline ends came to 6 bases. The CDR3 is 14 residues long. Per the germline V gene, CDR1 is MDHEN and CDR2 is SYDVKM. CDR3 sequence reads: CASSLQGAKNIQYF. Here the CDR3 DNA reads TGTGCCAGCAGTTTGCAGGGAGCCAAAAACATTCAGTACTTC.

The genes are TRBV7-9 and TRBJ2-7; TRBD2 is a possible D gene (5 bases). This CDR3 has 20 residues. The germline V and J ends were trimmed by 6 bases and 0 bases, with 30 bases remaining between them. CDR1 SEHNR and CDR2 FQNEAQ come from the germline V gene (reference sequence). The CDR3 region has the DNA TGTGCCAGCAGTTCCACAACGAACGCCTACGAGCGGAACTTCTCCTACGAGCAGTACTTC. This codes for CASSSTTNAYERNFSYEQYF.

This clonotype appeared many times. The chain's CDR3 is CASRPGLAYEQYF. The DNA for the CDR3 is TGCGCCAGCAGGCCCGGACTGGCGTACGAGCAGTACTTC. The rearrangement links TRBV5-1 to TRBJ2-7; D is perhaps TRBD2 (5 bases). CDR1 and CDR2 from the germline V gene are SGHRS and YFSETQ. Trimming left V 5 bases short and J 4 bases short, with 13 bases between. The CDR3 has 13 amino acids. The full variable domain, in which reference TRBV5-1 and TRBJ2-7 provide the parts outside the CDR3, is KAGVTQTPRYLIKTRGQQVTLSCSPISGHRSVSWYQQTPGQGLQFLFEYFSETQRNKGNFPGRFSGRQFSNSRSEMNVSTLELGDSALYLCASRPGLAYEQYFGPGTRLTVT.

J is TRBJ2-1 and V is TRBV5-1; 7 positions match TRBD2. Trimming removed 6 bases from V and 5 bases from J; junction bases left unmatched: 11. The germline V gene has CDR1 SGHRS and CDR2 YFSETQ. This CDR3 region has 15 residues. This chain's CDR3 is CASTETLTSHNEQFF. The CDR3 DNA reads TGCGCCAGCACCGAGACTCTGACTAGCCACAATGAGCAGTTCTTC.

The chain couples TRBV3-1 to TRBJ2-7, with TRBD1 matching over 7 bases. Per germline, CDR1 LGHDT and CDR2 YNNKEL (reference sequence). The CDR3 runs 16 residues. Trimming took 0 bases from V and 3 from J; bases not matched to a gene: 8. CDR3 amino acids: CASSQDMGQTFYEQYF. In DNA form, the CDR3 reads TGTGCCAGCAGCCAAGATATGGGACAGACCTTCTACGAGCAGTACTTC.

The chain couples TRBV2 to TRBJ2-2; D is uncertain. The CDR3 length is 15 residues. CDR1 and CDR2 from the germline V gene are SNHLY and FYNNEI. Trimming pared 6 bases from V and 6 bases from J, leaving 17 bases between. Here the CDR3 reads CASREQTVGAGELFF. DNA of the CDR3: TGTGCCAGCAGGGAACAAACCGTAGGTGCCGGGGAGCTGTTTTTT. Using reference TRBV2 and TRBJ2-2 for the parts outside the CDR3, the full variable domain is EPEVTQTPSHQVTQMGQEVILRCVPISNHLYFYWYRQILGQKVEFLVSFYNNEISEKSEIFDDQFSVERPDGSNFTLKIRSTKLEDSAMYFCASREQTVGAGELFFGEGSRLTVL.

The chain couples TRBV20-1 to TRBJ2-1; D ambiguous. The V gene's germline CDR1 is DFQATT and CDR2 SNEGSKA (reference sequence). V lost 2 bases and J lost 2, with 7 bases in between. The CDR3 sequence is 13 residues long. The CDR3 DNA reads TGCAGTGCTAGATCCAGTACCTACAATGAGCAGTTCTTC. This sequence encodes CSARSSTYNEQFF.

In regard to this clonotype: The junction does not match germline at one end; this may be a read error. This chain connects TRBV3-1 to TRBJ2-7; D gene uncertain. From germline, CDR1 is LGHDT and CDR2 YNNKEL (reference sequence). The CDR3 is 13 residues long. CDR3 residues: CASSLRGPHEQNF. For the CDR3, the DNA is TGTGCCAGCAGCCTAAGAGGACCCCACGAGCAGAACTTC.

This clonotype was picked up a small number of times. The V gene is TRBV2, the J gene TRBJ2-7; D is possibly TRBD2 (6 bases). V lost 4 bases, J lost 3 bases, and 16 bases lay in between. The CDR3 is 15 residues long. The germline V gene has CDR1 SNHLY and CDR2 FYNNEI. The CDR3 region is CASSGILGGVYEQYF. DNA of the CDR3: TGTGCCAGCAGTGGGATCCTGGGGGGTGTCTACGAGCAGTACTTC.

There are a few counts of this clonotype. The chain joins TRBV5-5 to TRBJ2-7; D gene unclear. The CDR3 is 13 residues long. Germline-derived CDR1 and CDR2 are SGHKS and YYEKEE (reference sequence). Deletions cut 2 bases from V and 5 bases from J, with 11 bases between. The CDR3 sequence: CASSFKGSNEQYF. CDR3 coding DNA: TGTGCCAGCAGCTTTAAGGGATCGAACGAGCAGTACTTC.

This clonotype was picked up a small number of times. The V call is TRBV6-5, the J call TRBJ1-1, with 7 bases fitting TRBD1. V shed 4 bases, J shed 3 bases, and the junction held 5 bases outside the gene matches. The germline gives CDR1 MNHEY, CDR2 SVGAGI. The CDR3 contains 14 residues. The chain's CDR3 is CASSLKGGHTEAFF. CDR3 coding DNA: TGTGCCAGCAGTTTGAAAGGGGGCCACACTGAAGCTTTCTTT.

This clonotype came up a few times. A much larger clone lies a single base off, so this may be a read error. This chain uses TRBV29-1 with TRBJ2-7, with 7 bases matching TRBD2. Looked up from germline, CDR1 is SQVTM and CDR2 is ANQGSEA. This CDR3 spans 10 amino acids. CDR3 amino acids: CSAGDYQQYF. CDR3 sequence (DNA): TGCAGCGCCGGGGACTACCAGCAGTACTTC.

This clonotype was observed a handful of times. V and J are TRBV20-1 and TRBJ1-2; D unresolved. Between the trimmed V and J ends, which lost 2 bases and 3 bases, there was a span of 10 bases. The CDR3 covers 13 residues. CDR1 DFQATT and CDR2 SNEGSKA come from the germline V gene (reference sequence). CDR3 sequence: CSARQPWDYGYTF. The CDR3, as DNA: TGCAGTGCTAGACAGCCCTGGGACTATGGCTACACCTTC.

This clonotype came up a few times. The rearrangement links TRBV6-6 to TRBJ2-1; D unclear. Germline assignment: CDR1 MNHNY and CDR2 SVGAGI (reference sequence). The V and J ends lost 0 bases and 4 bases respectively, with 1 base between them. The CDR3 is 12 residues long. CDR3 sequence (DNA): TGTGCCAGCAGTTACTCGTACAATGAGCAGTTCTTC. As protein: CASSYSYNEQFF.

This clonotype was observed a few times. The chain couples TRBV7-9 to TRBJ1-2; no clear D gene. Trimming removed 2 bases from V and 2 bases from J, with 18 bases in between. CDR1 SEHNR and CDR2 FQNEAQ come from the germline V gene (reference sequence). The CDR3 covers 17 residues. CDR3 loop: CASSLWPGGSLNYGYTF. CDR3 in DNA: TGTGCCAGCAGCTTATGGCCCGGTGGGAGCTTGAACTATGGCTACACCTTC.

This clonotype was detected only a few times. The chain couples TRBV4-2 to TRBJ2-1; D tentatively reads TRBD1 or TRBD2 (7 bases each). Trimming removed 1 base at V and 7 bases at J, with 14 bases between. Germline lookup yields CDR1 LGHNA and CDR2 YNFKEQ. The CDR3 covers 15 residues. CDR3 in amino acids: CASSQGGGRGNEQFF. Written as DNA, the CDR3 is TGTGCCAGCAGCCAAGGCGGGGGCAGGGGGAATGAGCAGTTCTTC.

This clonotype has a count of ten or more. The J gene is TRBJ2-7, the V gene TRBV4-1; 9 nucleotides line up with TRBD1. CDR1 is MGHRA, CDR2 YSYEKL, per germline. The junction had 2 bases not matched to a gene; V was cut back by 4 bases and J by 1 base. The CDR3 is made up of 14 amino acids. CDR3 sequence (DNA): TGCGCCAGCAGCCCCGGACAGGGGTCCTACGAGCAGTACTTC. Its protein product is CASSPGQGSYEQYF.